The T cell receptor (beta chain) described here comes from a study of CXCR3-negative and CXCR3-positive naive CD8 T cells. UMI-labeled 5' RACE yielded the TRB cDNA libraries. From the 5' RACE reads, TCRdb lists one entry per CDR3 protein and no DNA. The listing contains about 120,000 distinct CDR3 sequences. About this clonotype itself: The antigen is undetermined.

At around 300,000 cells each, triplicate sorts were carried out for each CD8+ T cell subset. Study-wide results and caveats: CXCR3-negative naive cells had less hydrophobic TRB CDR3s than did CXCR3-positive naive cells. With respect to TRBV-TRBJ usage, naive CXCR3-negative and CXCR3-positive cells were similar; memory differed.

The receptor's source is a human donor in good health. Some clones in this sample may be carry-over from other donors' samples. Sequenced: naive CXCR3+ CD8+ T cells from blood. Regarding subset: CD45RO-CCR7+CD27+CD95- naive CD8+ T cells expressing CXCR3 (TNR3+).

This CDR3 reads CASSAMRQGSEQFF. The V and J genes are TRBV6-4 and TRBJ2-1; no DNA is available, so the TRBD1 call from TCRdb remains unchecked. CDR3 size: 14 residues. Germline CDR1 reads MRHNA; CDR2 reads SNTAGT.